This paragraph covers one T cell receptor beta chain sequence. Its antigen is unidentified. These data are taken from a study of T cell responses to AZD1222 COVID-19 vaccine. Study results and caveats: Sampling that yielded the repertoires occurred only after the peak T cell response. A rise in Spike-specific TCR breadth and depth followed two AZD1222 doses.

Libraries were prepared by immunoSEQ multiplex PCR; TCRdb keeps only in-frame clonotypes and omits some of them. Among more than 65,000 clones listed, approximately 83% were seen once. With 3 bases removed from V and 3 bases from J, the gap between germline ends came to 9 bases. Germline values: CDR1 MDHEN, CDR2 SYDVKM. The CDR3 covers 14 residues. The sequence came from an adult who received the AZD1222 COVID-19 vaccine. Sequencing used peripheral blood, obtained 28 days after the second AZD1222 dose. The V call is TRBV28, the J call TRBJ1-5; D ambiguous. CDR3 protein: CASSFHGDNQPQHF. The CDR3 DNA sequence: TGTGCCAGCAGTTTTCACGGGGACAATCAGCCCCAGCATTTT.